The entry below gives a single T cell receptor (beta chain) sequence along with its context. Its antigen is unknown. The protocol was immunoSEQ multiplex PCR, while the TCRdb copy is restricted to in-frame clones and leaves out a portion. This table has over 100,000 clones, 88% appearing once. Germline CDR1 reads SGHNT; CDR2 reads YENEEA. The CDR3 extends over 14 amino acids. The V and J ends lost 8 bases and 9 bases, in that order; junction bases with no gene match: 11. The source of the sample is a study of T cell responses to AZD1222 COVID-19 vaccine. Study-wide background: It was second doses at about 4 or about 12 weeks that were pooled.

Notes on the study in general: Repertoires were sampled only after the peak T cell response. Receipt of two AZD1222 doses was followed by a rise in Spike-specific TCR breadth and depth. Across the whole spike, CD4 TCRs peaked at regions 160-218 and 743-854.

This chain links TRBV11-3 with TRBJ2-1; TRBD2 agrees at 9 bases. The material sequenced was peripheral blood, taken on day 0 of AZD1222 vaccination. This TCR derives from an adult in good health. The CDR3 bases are TGTGCCAGCGCACGGGGACTAGCTGTCGGTGAGCAGTTCTTC. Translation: CASARGLAVGEQFF.